These 5 T cell receptor beta chains came from one sample sequenced in a study of Ad26.COV2.S vaccination and SARS-CoV-2 variants. Stated treatment: some 20 received Ad26.COV2.S at low or high dose, single or two shots; 5 received placebo; per-sample allocation not given. Specimens were obtained on day 63 following the first vaccine or placebo injection. TCRdb's copy holds only in-frame clones and misses some; the assay was immunoSEQ multiplex PCR. The sample carries around 450,000 clones, roughly 88% recorded once. Sequenced material: peripheral blood, taken in a trial of Ad26.COV2.S vaccine versus placebo. Every receptor here comes from a person between 18 and 65 years old who received the Ad26.COV2.S COVID-19 vaccine or a placebo.

The sample holds one count of this clone. Relative to the germline gene, one junction end is altered; a read error may explain this. The chain links TRBV11-3 to TRBJ2-1; a possible D gene is TRBD2 (5 bases). This CDR3 region has 12 residues. Germline values: CDR1 SGHNT, CDR2 YENEEA. This CDR3 is CASSADYHEQFF. As DNA, the CDR3 is TGTGCCAGCAGCGCCGACTACCATGAGCAGTTCTTC.

The chain is built from TRBV11-2 and TRBJ2-7, with D perhaps TRBD1 or TRBD2 (5 bases each). Germline loops: CDR1 SGHAT, CDR2 FQNNGV. CDR3 size: 15 residues. V lost 4 bases and J 3 bases, leaving 16 bases between the germline ends. DNA for the CDR3: TGTGCCAGCAGCTCCCTCCGGGACGGCCTCTACGAGCAGTACTTC. Amino acid sequence: CASSSLRDGLYEQYF.

The V call is TRBV11-2, the J call TRBJ1-4; D unclear. Per the germline V gene, CDR1 is SGHAT and CDR2 is FQNNGV. This CDR3 has 13 residues. Trimming took off 0 bases at V and 10 bases at J, with 9 bases between the two ends. The CDR3 loop is CASSLEILGKLFF. For the CDR3, the DNA is TGTGCCAGCAGCTTAGAGATTTTGGGAAAACTGTTTTTT.

The count of this clone is one. The junction does not match germline at one end; this may be a read error. The chain recombines TRBV13 with TRBJ2-7; the match to TRBD2 covers 12 bases. Germline V gene lookup returns CDR1 PRHDT and CDR2 FYEKMQ (reference sequence). The CDR3 runs to 16 residues. The CDR3 DNA reads TGTGCCAGCAGCCTAGGGACTAGCGGGCGACCCTACGAGCAGTACTTC. Protein product: CASSLGTSGRPYEQYF.

The chain carries TRBV28 and TRBJ1-2; TRBD1 matches at 8 bases. The germline V gene encodes CDR1 MDHEN and CDR2 SYDVKM. The CDR3 has 16 amino acids. V was clipped by 2 bases and J by 6 bases; unmatched bases: 11. CDR3 coding DNA: TGTGCCAGCAGTTTAATTATAACCGGGACAGGAGATGGCTACACCTTC. Residues: CASSLIITGTGDGYTF.